These T cell receptor beta chains were read from a single sample in a study of cytomegalovirus exposure and HLA in healthy donors. Sequencing used immunoSEQ multiplex PCR; TCRdb keeps in-frame clones, though not all of them. This table has about 120,000 clones, around 79% appearing once. Material for sequencing was PBMCs. The receptor source for this set is a young woman in good health and CMV-seronegative. Both conserved end residues are part of each CDR3. Rows may omit the clone size; those that give it use once, few, many or a size class.

clone_size | v_call | cdr3_aa
once | TRBV5-6 | CASSRGTGGLNYGYTF
. | TRBV5-1 | CASSPTATGEKLFF
. | TRBV2 | CASSVSREGNYGYTF
once | TRBV13 | CASSFKKTGGSLSGANVLTF
. | TRBV29-1 | CSVGVNTEAFF
. | TRBV6-1 | CASTGLAEPQETQYF
. | TRBV30 | CAWSPQAQAEQYF
. | TRBV5-4 | CASSPGQRTGEQFF
. | TRBV7-9 | CASSAQGDGYTF
. | TRBV19 | CASSPLGVSSYEQYF
. | TRBV29-1 | CSVVGVQGAGAFF
. | TRBV5-1 | CASSARGAGEKLFF
. | TRBV7-8 | CASNQGGRRTDTQYF
. | TRBV4-2 | CASSQDPRLGSYEQYF
once | TRBV5-1 | CASSLTPVSTDTQYF
. | TRBV7-3 | CASSLSGGRTSGGAREQFF
. | TRBV5-6 | CASSSPPGSPPLHF
. | TRBV18 | CASSLWEGRNQPQHF
. | TRBV29-1 | CSAKPLGDSEAFF
. | TRBV18 | CASSTLGQDWSYEQYF
. | TRBV9 | CASSPSDRGYGYTF
. | TRBV29-1 | CSVSDRGLFYEQYF
. | TRBV5-5 | CASSLVTGFGYTF
. | TRBV2 | CASRYTGNTEAFF
. | TRBV7-2 | CASSLTLDIYEQYF
few | TRBV5-5 | CASSFGQNQNEQFF
once | TRBV29-1 | CSVEVASYEQYF
. | TRBV7-9 | CASSLDRNGYTF
. | TRBV10-3 | CAIRPGPTGNTIYF
. | TRBV18 | CASSKDRGQPQHF
. | TRBV29-1 | CSVEVGLAGNEQFF
. | TRBV4-1 | CASSQGTGYYEQYF
. | TRBV7-6 | CASSFEQGGEKLFF
few | TRBV7-2 | CASSLWPNEQFF
. | TRBV6-1 | CASRPTEYSNQPQHF
once | TRBV29-1 | CSVPREAGYTF
. | TRBV5-1 | CASSAPGTGAGEAFF
. | TRBV10-2 | CASSETGASTEAFF
. | TRBV6-1 | CASSSDRPYEQYF
. | TRBV7-3 | CASSPVGGGTNEQFF
. | TRBV5-1 | CASSQGTVWNTIYF
. | TRBV4-1 | CASSPTGGSGNEQFF
. | TRBV5-1 | CASSEDRGYYGYTF